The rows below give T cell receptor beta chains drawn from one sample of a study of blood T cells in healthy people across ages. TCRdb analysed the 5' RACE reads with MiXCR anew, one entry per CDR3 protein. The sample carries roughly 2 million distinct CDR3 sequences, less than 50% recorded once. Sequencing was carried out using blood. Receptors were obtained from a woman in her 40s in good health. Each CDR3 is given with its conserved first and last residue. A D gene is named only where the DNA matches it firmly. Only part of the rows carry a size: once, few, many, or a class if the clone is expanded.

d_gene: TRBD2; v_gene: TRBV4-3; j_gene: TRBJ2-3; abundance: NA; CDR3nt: TGCGCCAGCAGCCAAGCCACCGCAGCGGGGGGCACAGATACGCAGTATTTT; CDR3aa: CASSQATAAGGTDTQYF
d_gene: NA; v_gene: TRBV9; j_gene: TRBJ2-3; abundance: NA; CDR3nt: TGTGCCAGCAGCCTAAGGACTGGGGAAGATACGCAGTATTTT; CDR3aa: CASSLRTGEDTQYF
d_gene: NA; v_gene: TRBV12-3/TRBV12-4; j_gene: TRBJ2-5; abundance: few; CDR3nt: TGTGCCAGCAGGCCTTCGGGGGAGCGCAAGACCCAGTACTTC; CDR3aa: CASRPSGERKTQYF
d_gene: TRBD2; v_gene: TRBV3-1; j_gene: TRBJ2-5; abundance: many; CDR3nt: TGTGCCAGCAGCCAAGGAGCGGGGGGGCAAGAGACCCAGTACTTC; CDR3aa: CASSQGAGGQETQYF
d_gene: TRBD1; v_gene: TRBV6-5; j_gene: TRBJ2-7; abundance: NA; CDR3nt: TGTGCGTCCTCCGAGGGGGCCGTCTACGAGCAGTACTTC; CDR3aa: CASSEGAVYEQYF
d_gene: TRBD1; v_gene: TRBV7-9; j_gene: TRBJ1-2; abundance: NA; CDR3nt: TGTGCCAGCAGCCAGAGGGGGCACCAAGGACGAGGCTACACCTTC; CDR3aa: CASSQRGHQGRGYTF
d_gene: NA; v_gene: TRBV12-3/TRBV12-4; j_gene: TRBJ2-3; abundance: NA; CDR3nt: TGTGCCAGCAGTTTACCGGGACCCCGAACAGATACGCAGTATTTT; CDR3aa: CASSLPGPRTDTQYF
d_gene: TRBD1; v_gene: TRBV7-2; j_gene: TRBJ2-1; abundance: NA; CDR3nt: TGTGCCAGCAGCTCACAGGGGGCTACCAGCTCCTACAATGAGCAGTTCTTC; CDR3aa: CASSSQGATSSYNEQFF
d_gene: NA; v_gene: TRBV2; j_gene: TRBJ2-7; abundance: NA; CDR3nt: TGTGCCAGCGGACGTCAGGTCTACGAGCAGTACTTC; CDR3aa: CASGRQVYEQYF
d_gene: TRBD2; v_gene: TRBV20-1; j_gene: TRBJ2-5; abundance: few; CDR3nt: TGCAGTGGCCTATCATGGAGCGGGGGGGCTAAAGAGACCCAGTACTTC; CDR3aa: CSGLSWSGGAKETQYF
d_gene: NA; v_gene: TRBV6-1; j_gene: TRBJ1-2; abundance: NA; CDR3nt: TGTGCCAGCGGAGGGATGACAGGAATTAGGGGCTACACCTTC; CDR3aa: CASGGMTGIRGYTF
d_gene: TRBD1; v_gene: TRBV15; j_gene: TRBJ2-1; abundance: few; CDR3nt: TGTGCCACCCGGACAGGGGAGGCGGGAAATGAGCAGTTCTTC; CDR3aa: CATRTGEAGNEQFF
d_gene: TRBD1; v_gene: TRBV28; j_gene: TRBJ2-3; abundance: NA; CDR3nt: TGTGCCAGCAGCTATACCGGACAGGGAACAGATACGCAGTATTTT; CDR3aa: CASSYTGQGTDTQYF
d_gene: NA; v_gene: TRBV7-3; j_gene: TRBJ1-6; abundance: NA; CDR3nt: TGTGCCAGCAGCTTAACGGACAGTGGGAATTCACCCCTCCACTTT; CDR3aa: CASSLTDSGNSPLHF
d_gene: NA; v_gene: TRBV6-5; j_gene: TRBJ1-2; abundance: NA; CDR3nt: TGTGCCGGGCGGGACCCCTCCTATGGCTACACCTTC; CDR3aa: CAGRDPSYGYTF
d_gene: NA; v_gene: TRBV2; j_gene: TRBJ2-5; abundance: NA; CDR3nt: TGTGCCACCCGACTAGTCGGTGAGACCCAGTACTTC; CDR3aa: CATRLVGETQYF
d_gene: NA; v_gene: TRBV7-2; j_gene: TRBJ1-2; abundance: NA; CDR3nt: TGTGCCAGCAGCCCCGTCAGTAATTATGGCTACACCTTC; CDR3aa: CASSPVSNYGYTF
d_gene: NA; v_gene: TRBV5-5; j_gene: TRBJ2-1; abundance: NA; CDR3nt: TGTGCCAGCAGCTGGGACTTGCACAATGAGCAGTTCTTC; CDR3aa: CASSWDLHNEQFF
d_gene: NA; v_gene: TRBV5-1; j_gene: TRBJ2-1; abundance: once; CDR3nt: TGCGCCAGCAGCGCAGGGGCCGGGAATAATGAGCAGCTCTTC; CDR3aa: CASSAGAGNNEQLF
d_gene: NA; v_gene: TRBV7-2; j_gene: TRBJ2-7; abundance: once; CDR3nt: TGTGCCAGCAGCTTCCTCAGACCTGGAGGGGACGAGCAGTACTTC; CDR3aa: CASSFLRPGGDEQYF
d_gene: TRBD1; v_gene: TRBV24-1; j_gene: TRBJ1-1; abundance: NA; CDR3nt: TGTGCCACCAGTGATACCCAGGGGGCGCGAGCTTTCTTT; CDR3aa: CATSDTQGARAFF
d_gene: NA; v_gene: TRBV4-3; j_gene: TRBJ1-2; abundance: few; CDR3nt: TGCGCCAGCAGCCAAGAGACAACAGCTAACTATGGCTACACCTTC; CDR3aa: CASSQETTANYGYTF
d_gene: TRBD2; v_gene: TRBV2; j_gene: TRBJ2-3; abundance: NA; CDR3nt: TGTGCCAGCAATGTGGCGGGGGTAGGCACAGATACGCAGTATTTT; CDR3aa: CASNVAGVGTDTQYF
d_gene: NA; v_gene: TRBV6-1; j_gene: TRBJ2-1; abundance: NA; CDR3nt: TGTGCCAGCACGTCTGGGGGCGATGAGCAGTTCTTC; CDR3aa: CASTSGGDEQFF
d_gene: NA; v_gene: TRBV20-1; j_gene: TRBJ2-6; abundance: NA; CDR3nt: TGCAGTGCTAGAGTGCCGGGCTCTGGGGCCAACGTCCTGACTTTC; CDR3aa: CSARVPGSGANVLTF
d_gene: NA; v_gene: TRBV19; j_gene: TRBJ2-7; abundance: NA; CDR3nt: TGTGCCAGTAGAGAAGCCCCCAGCGTATCCTACGAGCAGTACTTC; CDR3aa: CASREAPSVSYEQYF
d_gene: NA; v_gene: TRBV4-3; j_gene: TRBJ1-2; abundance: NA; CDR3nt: TGCGCCAGCAGCCAAGCATTCGGCCTCTCTAACTATGGCTACACCTTC; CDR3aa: CASSQAFGLSNYGYTF
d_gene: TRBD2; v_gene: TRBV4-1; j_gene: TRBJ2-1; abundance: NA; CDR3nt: TGCGCCAGCAGCCAAGATCCAGGTAGCGGGGGACTCAATGAGCAGTTCTTC; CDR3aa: CASSQDPGSGGLNEQFF
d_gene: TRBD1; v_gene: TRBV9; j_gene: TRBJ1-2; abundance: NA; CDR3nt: TGTGCCAGCAGCGTAGCTCCGGGCAGGGGGGACCGGGATGGCTACACCTTC; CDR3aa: CASSVAPGRGDRDGYTF
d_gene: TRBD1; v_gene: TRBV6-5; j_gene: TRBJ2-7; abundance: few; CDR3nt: TGTGCCAGCAGTTATAGCGACAGGGCCTACGAGCAGTACTTC; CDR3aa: CASSYSDRAYEQYF
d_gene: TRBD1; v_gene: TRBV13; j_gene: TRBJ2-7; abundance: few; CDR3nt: TGTGCCAGCAGCTTAGTTGGGACAGGGTTCCACGAGCAGTACTTC; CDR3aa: CASSLVGTGFHEQYF
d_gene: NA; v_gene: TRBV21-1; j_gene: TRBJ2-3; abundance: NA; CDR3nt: TGTGCCAGCAGCAAAAATAGCGGGGATAGGTCTACGCAGTATTTT; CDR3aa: CASSKNSGDRSTQYF
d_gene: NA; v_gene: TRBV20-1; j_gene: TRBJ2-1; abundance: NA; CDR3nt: TGCAGTGCTAGACATCGGGGCGGGCAGTTCTTC; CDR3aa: CSARHRGGQFF
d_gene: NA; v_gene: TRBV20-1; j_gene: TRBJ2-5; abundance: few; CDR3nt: TGCAGTGCTCGCAGGGATTCAGAGACCCAGTACTTC; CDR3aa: CSARRDSETQYF
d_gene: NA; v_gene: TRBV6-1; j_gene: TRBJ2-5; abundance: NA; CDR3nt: TGTGCCAGCAGCAAGGGGTTAAATACCGCGCGGGTCCAAGAGACCCAGTACTTC; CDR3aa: CASSKGLNTARVQETQYF
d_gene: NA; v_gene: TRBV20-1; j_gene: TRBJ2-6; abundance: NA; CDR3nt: TGCAGTGCTAGAGTGACAGGCAGCTTTGGGGCCAACGTCCTGACTTTC; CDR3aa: CSARVTGSFGANVLTF
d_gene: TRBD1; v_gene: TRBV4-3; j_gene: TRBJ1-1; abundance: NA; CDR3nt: TGCGCCAGCAGCCAAGGGGACAGGGGGTGGAACACTGAAGCTTTCTTT; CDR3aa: CASSQGDRGWNTEAFF
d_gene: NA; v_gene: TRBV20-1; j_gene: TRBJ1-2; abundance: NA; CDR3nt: TGCAGTGCTAGCGGCAGCGGGGGCTACACCTTC; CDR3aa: CSASGSGGYTF
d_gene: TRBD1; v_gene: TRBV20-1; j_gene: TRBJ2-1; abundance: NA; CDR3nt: TGCAGTGCAACGACCGGACAGGGGTACAATGAGCAGTTCTTC; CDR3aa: CSATTGQGYNEQFF
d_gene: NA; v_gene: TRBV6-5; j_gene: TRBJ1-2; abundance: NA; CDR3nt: TGTGCCAGCAGATCTCAGGGTCCCAACTATGGCTACACCTTC; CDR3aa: CASRSQGPNYGYTF
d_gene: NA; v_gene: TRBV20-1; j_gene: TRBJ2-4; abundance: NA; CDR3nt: TGCAATGCTAGAGATCTGTCAGCCAAAAACATTCAGTACTTC; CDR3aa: CNARDLSAKNIQYF
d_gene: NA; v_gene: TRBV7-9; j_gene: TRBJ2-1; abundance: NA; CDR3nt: TGTGCCAGCTCCCCCCGGGGGGCTATCTACAATGAGCAGTTCTTC; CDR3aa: CASSPRGAIYNEQFF
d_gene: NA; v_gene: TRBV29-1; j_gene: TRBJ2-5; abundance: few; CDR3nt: TGCAGCGTTATACAGGGTGAGACCCAGTACTTC; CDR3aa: CSVIQGETQYF
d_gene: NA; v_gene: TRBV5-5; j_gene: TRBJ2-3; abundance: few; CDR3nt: TGTGCCAGCAGCGTCGACGGGACCACAGATACGCAGTATTTT; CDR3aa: CASSVDGTTDTQYF
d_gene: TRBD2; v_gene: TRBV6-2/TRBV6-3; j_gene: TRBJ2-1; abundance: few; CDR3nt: TGTGCCAGCGCCGAGGGGCTAGCGGCATACAATGAGCAGTTCTTC; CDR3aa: CASAEGLAAYNEQFF
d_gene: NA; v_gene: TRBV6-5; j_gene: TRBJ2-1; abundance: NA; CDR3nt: TGTGCCAGCAGTTATGGGGGGAAGAGCAATGAGCAGTTCTTC; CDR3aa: CASSYGGKSNEQFF
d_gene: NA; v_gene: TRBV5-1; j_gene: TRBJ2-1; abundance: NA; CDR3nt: TGCGTCAGCAGCACGGGACCCTACAATGAGCAGTTCTTC; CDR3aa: CVSSTGPYNEQFF
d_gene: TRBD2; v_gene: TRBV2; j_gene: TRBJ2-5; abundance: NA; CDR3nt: TGTGCCAGCAGATCTAGGGGAGGGGAGACCCAGTACTTC; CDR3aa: CASRSRGGETQYF
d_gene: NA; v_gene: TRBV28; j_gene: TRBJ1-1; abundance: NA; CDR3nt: TGTGCCAGCATGGAGACGGTGAACACTGAAGCTTTCTTT; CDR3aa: CASMETVNTEAFF
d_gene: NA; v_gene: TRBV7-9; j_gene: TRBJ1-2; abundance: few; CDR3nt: TGTGCCAGCAGCCGCAGGGGCGACTATGGCTACACCTTC; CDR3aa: CASSRRGDYGYTF
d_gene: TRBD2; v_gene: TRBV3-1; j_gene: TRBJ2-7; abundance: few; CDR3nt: TGTGCCAGCAGCCAAGACGTAGCGGGGGGCATCTCTTGGGACGAGCAGTACTTC; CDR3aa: CASSQDVAGGISWDEQYF
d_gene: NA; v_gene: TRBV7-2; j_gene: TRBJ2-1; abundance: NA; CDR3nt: TGTGCCAGCAGCTTCGGAGGGGTTAATCTCAATGAGCAGTTCTTC; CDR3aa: CASSFGGVNLNEQFF
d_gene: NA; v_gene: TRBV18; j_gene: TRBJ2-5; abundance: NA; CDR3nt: TGTGCCAGCTCACCTCCGTCGGGTGACCAAGAGACCCAGTACTTC; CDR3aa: CASSPPSGDQETQYF